This T cell receptor beta chain was captured in a study of tumor-infiltrating lymphocytes in primary liver carcinoma. Turning to the study itself: The cohort included men and women aged 30 to 69 years.

The CDR3 runs to 17 residues. Looked up from germline, CDR1 is KGHSH and CDR2 is LQKENI. After removal of 3 bases from V and 0 bases from J, the junction contained 10 bases not matched to a gene. Unsorted bulk tissue (roughly 17-34 mg) underwent RNA and DNA co-extraction. Total RNA amounting to around 530 ng was the source from which TCR beta cDNA was made with a constant-region primer. Three nested multiplex PCR rounds, a slightly modified ARM-PCR method, built the TCR beta libraries. TRBV1-TRBV30 forward primers and a C-beta reverse primer were used in the first two PCR rounds, which each ran for approximately 10 cycles. TCRdb itself ran the multiplex PCR reads through MiXCR, one entry per CDR3 protein. The sample lists about 130,000 distinct CDR3 sequences; 64% were seen once.

V and J are TRBV18 and TRBJ2-7; 8 bases line up with TRBD2. This sequence originates from a woman in her sixties with primary liver carcinoma and hepatitis B virus infection. Sequenced input: liver tumor tissue from sampling region 3. Subset specified: tumor region T3, left-lateral pole. This chain's CDR3 is CASSPLIGGESSYEQYF. The CDR3 region has the DNA TGTGCCAGCTCACCTCTTATCGGGGGGGAGAGCTCCTACGAGCAGTACTTC.